Listed here are 21 T cell receptor beta chains from one sample, sequenced in a study of T cell responses to AZD1222 COVID-19 vaccine. TCRdb's table, derived via immunoSEQ multiplex PCR, lists solely in-frame clones and lacks some. The repertoire holds tens of thousands of clones, with around 85% as singletons. The sample was peripheral blood, taken 28 days after the second AZD1222 dose. The receptors come from an adult who received the AZD1222 COVID-19 vaccine.

This chain connects TRBV18 to TRBJ2-7; TRBD1 aligns across 10 bases. The CDR3 length is 16 residues. Looked up from germline, CDR1 is KGHSH and CDR2 is LQKENI. Trimming at V came to 4 bases and at J to 0 bases, leaving 6 bases not matched to a gene. The CDR3 DNA is TGTGCCAGCTCACTGCTCGGGACAGGGGCCTCCTACGAGCAGTACTTC. It codes for CASSLLGTGASYEQYF.

This chain uses TRBV27 with TRBJ2-7, with a tentative D call TRBD2 (5 bases). The germline gives CDR1 MNHEY, CDR2 SMNVEV (reference sequence). The CDR3 runs 12 residues. Trimming took 8 bases from V and 7 from J, leaving 15 bases between them. CDR3 DNA sequence: TGTGCCAGCTGTCACCGGGAAGGGGAGCAGTACTTC. It specifies CASCHREGEQYF.

This clone is deemed medium-sized. The V call is TRBV29-1, the J call TRBJ2-7; TRBD1 aligns across 7 bases. The germline CDR1 and CDR2 sequences are SQVTM and ANQGSEA. V trimming: 6 bases; J trimming: 0 bases; junction bases outside the gene matches: 5. The length of the CDR3 is 13 residues. In DNA, the CDR3 is TGCAGCGTGCTGACAGGGAACTCCTACGAGCAGTACTTC. As protein: CSVLTGNSYEQYF.

The V and J genes are TRBV7-2 and TRBJ2-7; possible D gene TRBD2, 6 bases. V was clipped by 3 bases and J by 4 bases, with 16 bases between them. The CDR3 has 15 amino acids. Germline loops: CDR1 SGHTA, CDR2 FQGNSA. CDR3 nucleotides: TGTGCCAGCAGCTTTGGGAGGATGGGGGGATACGAGCAGTACTTC. Its protein product is CASSFGRMGGYEQYF.

This chain uses TRBV19 with TRBJ2-2; no clear D gene. The CDR3 is 13 amino acids. V lost 2 bases and J 7 bases, leaving 8 bases between the germline ends. Germline V gene data show CDR1 as LNHDA and CDR2 as SQIVND (reference sequence). The CDR3 protein is CASSISDGGELFF. CDR3 DNA: TGTGCCAGTAGTATAAGCGATGGCGGGGAGCTGTTTTTT. Complete variable domain (other parts from reference TRBV19 and TRBJ2-2): DGGITQSPKYLFRKEGQNVTLSCEQNLNHDAMYWYRQDPGQGLRLIYYSQIVNDFQKGDIAEGYSVSREKKESFPLTVTSAQKNPTAFYLCASSISDGGELFFGEGSRLTVL.

The rearrangement joins TRBV24-1 to TRBJ2-1; D uncertain. The length of the CDR3 is 14 residues. Trimming pared 3 bases from V and 14 bases from J, leaving 19 bases between. Germline V gene sequence: CDR1 KGHDR, CDR2 SFDVKD. The DNA of the CDR3 is TGTGCCACCAGTGATCCATTGCACTCTATTGGGGAGTTCTTC. Protein sequence: CATSDPLHSIGEFF.

This clone was observed once. This chain uses TRBV7-9 with TRBJ1-5; D remains ambiguous. Germline V gene lookup returns CDR1 SEHNR and CDR2 FQNEAQ (reference sequence). This CDR3 spans 15 amino acids. The germline V and J ends were trimmed by 2 bases and 6 bases, with 14 bases remaining between them. Here the CDR3 reads CASSLRDGLPQPQHF. The CDR3 DNA follows: TGTGCCAGCAGCTTAAGAGACGGCTTGCCTCAGCCCCAGCATTTT. Looking up the rest from reference TRBV7-9 and TRBJ1-5 gives the full variable domain: DTGVSQNPRHKITKRGQNVTFRCDPISEHNRLYWYRQTLGQGPEFLTYFQNEAQLEKSRLLSDRFSAERPKGSFSTLEIQRTEQGDSAMYLCASSLRDGLPQPQHFGDGTRLSIL.

The chain links TRBV5-4 to TRBJ2-2; 7 bases are shared with TRBD2. The junction had 9 bases not matched to a gene; V was cut back by 7 bases and J by 0 bases. This CDR3 has 16 residues. The germline CDR1 and CDR2 sequences are SGHNT and YYREEE (reference sequence). The CDR3 is CASAGGMDPNTGELFF. DNA for the CDR3: TGTGCCAGCGCCGGGGGGATGGACCCGAACACCGGGGAGCTGTTTTTT.

This clone appeared a few times. The rearrangement uses TRBV3-1 (or the pseudogene TRBV3-2) and TRBJ2-7; maybe TRBD1 (5 bases). Per the germline V gene, CDR1 is LGHDT and CDR2 is YNNKEL (reference sequence). Deletions cut 0 bases from V and 6 bases from J, with 6 bases between. The CDR3 consists of 12 residues. The CDR3 DNA is TGTGCCAGCAGCCAAGACAGGGCCGAGCAGTACTTC. It is translated as CASSQDRAEQYF.

This clone was seen once. This chain uses TRBV3-1 (or the pseudogene TRBV3-2) with TRBJ2-2; no clear D. Germline V gene lookup returns CDR1 LGHDT and CDR2 YNNKEL (reference sequence). There are 13 residues in the CDR3. V shed 3 bases and J shed 4 bases, with 6 bases lying between them. DNA of the CDR3: TGTGCCAGCAGCCAGGGTGGCACCGGGGAGCTGTTTTTT. It specifies CASSQGGTGELFF.

The chain uses TRBV6-1 and TRBJ1-6, with no clear D. CDR1 MNHNS and CDR2 SASEGT come from the germline V gene. This CDR3 is 13 amino acids long. V lost 5 bases and J 7 bases, leaving 9 bases between the germline ends. The CDR3: CASSSGSNSPLHF. The CDR3 coding sequence is TGTGCCAGCAGTTCGGGGAGCAATTCACCCCTCCACTTT.

This chain connects TRBV5-1 to TRBJ2-3, with 8 bases matching TRBD2. V shed 2 bases and J 2 bases; nucleotides not matched to a gene: 10. This CDR3 comprises 17 residues. CDR1 and CDR2 (germline): SGHRS, YFSETQ. CDR3 bases: TGCGCCAGCAGCTTATTTCAGCGGGGGCCACCCACAGATACGCAGTATTTT. Its translation: CASSLFQRGPPTDTQYF. The full variable domain, rest sourced from reference TRBV5-1 and TRBJ2-3, is KAGVTQTPRYLIKTRGQQVTLSCSPISGHRSVSWYQQTPGQGLQFLFEYFSETQRNKGNFPGRFSGRQFSNSRSEMNVSTLELGDSALYLCASSLFQRGPPTDTQYFGPGTRLTVL.

The chain uses TRBV4-1 and TRBJ1-1; the D is unclear. There are 13 residues in the CDR3. The germline gives CDR1 MGHRA, CDR2 YSYEKL. Trimming removed 4 bases at V and 10 bases at J, with 16 bases between. Here the CDR3 DNA reads TGCGCCAGCAGCCGTCCATCGTGGGAAGGAGCTTTCTTT. Translation gives CASSRPSWEGAFF.

This chain connects TRBV19 to TRBJ1-4; no reliable D call. The V end lost 7 bases, the J end lost 4 bases, and 4 bases lay between the germline ends. CDR1 and CDR2 (germline): LNHDA, SQIVND (reference sequence). This CDR3 contains 11 residues. CDR3 sequence (DNA): TGTGCCAGTACCCATAATGAAAAACTGTTTTTT. Encoded protein: CASTHNEKLFF.

The chain employs TRBV5-5 and TRBJ1-2; D uncertain. This CDR3 is 15 amino acids long. V was clipped by 0 bases and J by 7 bases, with 16 bases between them. The germline CDR1 and CDR2 sequences are SGHKS and YYEKEE (reference sequence). DNA of the CDR3: TGTGCCAGCAGCTTGGTTCCGGGCCAGGACGGTGGCTACACCTTC. Translating gives CASSLVPGQDGGYTF.

The rearrangement uses TRBV30 and TRBJ1-4; D ambiguous. Germline V gene lookup returns CDR1 GTSNPN and CDR2 SVGIG (reference sequence). This CDR3 has 13 amino acids. V shed 0 bases and J shed 8 bases, with 10 bases lying between them. The CDR3 reads CAWSVGTREKLFF. In DNA, the CDR3 is TGTGCCTGGAGTGTTGGCACCCGGGAAAAACTGTTTTTT.

The chain carries TRBV30 and TRBJ2-7; no clear D gene. V lost 4 bases and J 6 bases, leaving 10 bases between the germline ends. This CDR3 has 11 amino acids. The V gene's germline CDR1 is GTSNPN and CDR2 SVGIG (reference sequence). The CDR3 protein is CAWMGLAEQYF. As DNA, the CDR3 is TGTGCCTGGATGGGATTGGCCGAGCAGTACTTC. The full variable domain, its missing parts supplied by reference TRBV30 and TRBJ2-7, is SQTIHQWPATLVQPVGSPLSLECTVEGTSNPNLYWYRQAAGRGLQLLFYSVGIGQISSEVPQNLSASRPQDRQFILSSKKLLLSDSGFYLCAWMGLAEQYFGPGTRLTVT.

The CDR3 sequence is CASSNRASGGGSYEQYF. As DNA, the CDR3 is TGTGCCAGCAGCAACCGCGCTAGCGGGGGAGGCTCCTACGAGCAGTACTTC. The rearrangement uses TRBV6-2 or TRBV6-3 and TRBJ2-7; 10 bases fit TRBD2. Unmatched junction bases numbered 11, after V lost 6 bases and J lost 0 bases. Germline loops: CDR1 MNHEY, CDR2 SVGEGT. The length of the CDR3 is 17 residues.

The J gene is TRBJ1-4, the V gene TRBV7-9; TRBD1 agrees at 9 bases. CDR3 length: 14 residues. Losses at the gene ends were 4 bases for V and 6 bases for J; bases not matched to a gene: 3. In germline, CDR1 is SEHNR, CDR2 FQNEAQ (reference sequence). The CDR3 sequence is CASSYGQGYEKLFF. CDR3 DNA: TGTGCCAGCAGCTACGGACAGGGGTATGAAAAACTGTTTTTT.

The rearrangement links TRBV7-9 to TRBJ1-1; D is possibly TRBD1 (6 bases). The germline gives CDR1 SEHNR, CDR2 FQNEAQ (reference sequence). The CDR3 runs 14 residues. V was cut by 6 bases and J by 5 bases, with 16 bases left in between. Here the CDR3 reads CASRTQGGKTEAFF. CDR3 nucleotides: TGTGCCAGCAGAACACAGGGTGGGAAGACTGAAGCTTTCTTT. The full variable domain, rest sourced from reference TRBV7-9 and TRBJ1-1, is DTGVSQNPRHKITKRGQNVTFRCDPISEHNRLYWYRQTLGQGPEFLTYFQNEAQLEKSRLLSDRFSAERPKGSFSTLEIQRTEQGDSAMYLCASRTQGGKTEAFFGQGTRLTVV.

The chain is built from TRBV7-2 and TRBJ2-7; D call uncertain. CDR3 length: 12 residues. V lost 3 bases and J lost 5, with 8 bases in between. From germline, CDR1 is SGHTA and CDR2 FQGNSA. This CDR3 reads CASSFSTHEQYF. The CDR3 DNA follows: TGTGCCAGCAGCTTCAGCACTCACGAGCAGTACTTC. The entire variable domain, with the rest obtained from reference TRBV7-2 and TRBJ2-7, is as follows: GAGVSQSPSNKVTEKGKDVELRCDPISGHTALYWYRQSLGQGLEFLIYFQGNSAPDKSGLPSDRFSAERTGGSVSTLTIQRTQQEDSAVYLCASSFSTHEQYFGPGTRLTVT.